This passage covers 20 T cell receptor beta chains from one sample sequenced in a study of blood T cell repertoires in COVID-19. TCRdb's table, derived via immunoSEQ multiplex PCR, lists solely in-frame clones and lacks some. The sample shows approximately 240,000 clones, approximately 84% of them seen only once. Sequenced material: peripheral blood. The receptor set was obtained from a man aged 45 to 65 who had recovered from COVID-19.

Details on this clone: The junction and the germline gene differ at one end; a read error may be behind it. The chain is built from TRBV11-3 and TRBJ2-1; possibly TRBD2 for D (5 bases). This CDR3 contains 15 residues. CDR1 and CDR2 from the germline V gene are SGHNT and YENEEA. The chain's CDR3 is CASSLDGNSYNEQFF. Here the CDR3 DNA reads TGTGCCAGCAGCCTAGACGGGAACTCCTACAATGAGCAGTTCTTC.

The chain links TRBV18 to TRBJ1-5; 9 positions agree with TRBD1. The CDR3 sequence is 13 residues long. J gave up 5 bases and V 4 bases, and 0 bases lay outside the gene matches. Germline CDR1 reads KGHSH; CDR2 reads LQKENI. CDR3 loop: CASSRQGDQPQHF. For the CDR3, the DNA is TGTGCCAGCTCACGACAGGGGGATCAGCCCCAGCATTTT.

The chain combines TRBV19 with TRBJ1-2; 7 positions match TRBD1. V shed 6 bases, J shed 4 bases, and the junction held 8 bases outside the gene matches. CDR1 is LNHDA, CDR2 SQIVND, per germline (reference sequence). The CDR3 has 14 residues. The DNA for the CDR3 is TGTGCCAGTAGAGCCGGGACAGATAGCTATGGCTACACCTTC. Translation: CASRAGTDSYGYTF.

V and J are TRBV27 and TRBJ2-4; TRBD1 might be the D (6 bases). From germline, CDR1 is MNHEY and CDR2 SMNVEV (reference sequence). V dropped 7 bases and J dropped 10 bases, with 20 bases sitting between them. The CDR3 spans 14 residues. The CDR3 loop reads CASTQQGTRGIQYF. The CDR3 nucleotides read TGTGCCAGCACCCAACAGGGAACCAGAGGAATTCAGTACTTC.

The CDR3 DNA reads TGTGCCAGCTCACCTGTCGACAGGGTACGAGCTAACTATGGCTACACCTTC. It codes for CASSPVDRVRANYGYTF. The V gene is TRBV18, the J gene TRBJ1-2; TRBD1 matches at 7 bases. Germline CDR1 and CDR2: KGHSH and LQKENI. The ends lost 3 bases at V and 0 bases at J; junction bases unmatched: 10. This CDR3 region has 17 residues.

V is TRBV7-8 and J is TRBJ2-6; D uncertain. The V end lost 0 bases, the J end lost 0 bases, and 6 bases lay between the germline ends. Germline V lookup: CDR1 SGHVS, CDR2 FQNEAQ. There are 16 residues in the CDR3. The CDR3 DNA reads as TGTGCCAGCAGCTTAGCTCGTGTCTCTGGGGCCAACGTCCTGACTTTC. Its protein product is CASSLARVSGANVLTF.

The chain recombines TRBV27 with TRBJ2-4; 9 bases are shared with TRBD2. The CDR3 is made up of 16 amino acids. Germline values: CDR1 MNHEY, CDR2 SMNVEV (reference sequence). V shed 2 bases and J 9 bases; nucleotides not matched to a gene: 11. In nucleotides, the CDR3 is TGTGCCAGCAGTTTAATCCCTAGCGGGATAGGTAGCATTCAGTACTTC. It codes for CASSLIPSGIGSIQYF.

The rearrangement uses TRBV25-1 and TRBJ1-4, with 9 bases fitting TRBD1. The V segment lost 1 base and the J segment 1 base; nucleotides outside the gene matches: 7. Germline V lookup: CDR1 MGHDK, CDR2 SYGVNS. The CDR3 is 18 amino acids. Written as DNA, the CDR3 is TGTGCCAGCAGTGAATTGGGGACAGGGAGGAGAACTAATGAAAAACTGTTTTTT. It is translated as CASSELGTGRRTNEKLFF.

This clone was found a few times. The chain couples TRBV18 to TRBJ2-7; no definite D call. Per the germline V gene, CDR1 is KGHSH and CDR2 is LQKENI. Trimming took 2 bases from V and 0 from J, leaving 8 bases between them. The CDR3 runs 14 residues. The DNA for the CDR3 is TGTGCCAGCTCACCAGTGCCTAGCTCCTACGAGCAGTACTTC. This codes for CASSPVPSSYEQYF.

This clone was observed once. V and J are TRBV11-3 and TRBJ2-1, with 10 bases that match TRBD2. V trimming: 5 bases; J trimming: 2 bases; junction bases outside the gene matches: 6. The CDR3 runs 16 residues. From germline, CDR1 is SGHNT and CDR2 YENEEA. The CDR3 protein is CASSRAGTSAYNEQFF. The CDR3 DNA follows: TGTGCCAGCAGCAGGGCCGGGACTAGCGCCTACAATGAGCAGTTCTTC.

The CDR3 DNA reads TGTGCCAGCAGCCGGGGACAGGGCCCCGGGGAGCTGTTTTTT. Protein product: CASSRGQGPGELFF. This rearrangement joins TRBV7-8 to TRBJ2-2, with 9 bases fitting TRBD1. Unmatched junction bases numbered 4, after V lost 5 bases and J lost 6 bases. CDR3 length equals 14 residues. CDR1 is SGHVS, CDR2 FQNEAQ, per germline.

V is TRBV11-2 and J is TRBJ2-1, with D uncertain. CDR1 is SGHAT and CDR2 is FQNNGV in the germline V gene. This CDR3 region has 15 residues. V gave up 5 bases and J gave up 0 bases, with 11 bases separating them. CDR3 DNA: TGTGCCAGCAGCCCCGGGTCGGGCTCCTACAATGAGCAGTTCTTC. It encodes CASSPGSGSYNEQFF.

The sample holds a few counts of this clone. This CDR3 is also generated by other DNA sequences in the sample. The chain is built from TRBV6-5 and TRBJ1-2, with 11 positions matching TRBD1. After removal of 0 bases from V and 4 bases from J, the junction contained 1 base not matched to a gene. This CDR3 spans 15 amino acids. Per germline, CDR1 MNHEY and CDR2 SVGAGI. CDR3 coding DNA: TGTGCCAGCAGTTACTCGGGACAGGGGGGCTATGGCTACACCTTC. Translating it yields CASSYSGQGGYGYTF.

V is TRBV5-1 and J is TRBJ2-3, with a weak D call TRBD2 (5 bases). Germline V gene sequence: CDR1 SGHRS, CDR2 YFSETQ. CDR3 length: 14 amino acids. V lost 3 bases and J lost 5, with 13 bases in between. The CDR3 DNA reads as TGCGCCAGCAGCTCTCTGGACTTGAGAGATACGCAGTATTTT. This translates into CASSSLDLRDTQYF.

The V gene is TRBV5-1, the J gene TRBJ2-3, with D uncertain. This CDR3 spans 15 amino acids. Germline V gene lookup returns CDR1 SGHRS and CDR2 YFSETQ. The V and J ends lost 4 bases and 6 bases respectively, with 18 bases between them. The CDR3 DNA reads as TGCGCCAGCAGCCCTGGCGTCGCCCAGAGGGATACGCAGTATTTT. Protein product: CASSPGVAQRDTQYF.

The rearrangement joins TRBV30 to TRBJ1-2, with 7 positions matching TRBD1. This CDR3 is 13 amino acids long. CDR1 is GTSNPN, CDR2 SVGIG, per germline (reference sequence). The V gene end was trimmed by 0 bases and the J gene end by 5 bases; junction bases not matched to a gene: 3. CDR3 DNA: TGTGCCTGGAGTGTAGCACAGGGGTATGGCTACACCTTC. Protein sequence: CAWSVAQGYGYTF.

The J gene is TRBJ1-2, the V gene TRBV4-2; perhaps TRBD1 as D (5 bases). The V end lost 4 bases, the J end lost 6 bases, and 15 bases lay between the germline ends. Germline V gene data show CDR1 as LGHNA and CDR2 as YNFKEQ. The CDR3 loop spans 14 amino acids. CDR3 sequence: CASSRDLGGDGYTF. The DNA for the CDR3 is TGTGCCAGCAGCCGGGACTTGGGCGGGGATGGCTACACCTTC.

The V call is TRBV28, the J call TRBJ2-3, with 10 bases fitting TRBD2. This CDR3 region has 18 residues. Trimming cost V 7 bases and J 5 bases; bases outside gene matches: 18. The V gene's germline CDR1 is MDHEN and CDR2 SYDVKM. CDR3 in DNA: TGTGCCAGCACACTGTCGGGTAGGCTAGCGGGAGCCAGAGATACGCAGTATTTT. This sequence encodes CASTLSGRLAGARDTQYF.

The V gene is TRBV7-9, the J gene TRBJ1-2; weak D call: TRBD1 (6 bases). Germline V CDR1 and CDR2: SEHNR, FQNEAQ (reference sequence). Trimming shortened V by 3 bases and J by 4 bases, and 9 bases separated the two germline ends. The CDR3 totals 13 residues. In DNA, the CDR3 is TGTGCCAGCAGCTTGGACAGTTCCTATGGCTACACCTTC. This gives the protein CASSLDSSYGYTF.

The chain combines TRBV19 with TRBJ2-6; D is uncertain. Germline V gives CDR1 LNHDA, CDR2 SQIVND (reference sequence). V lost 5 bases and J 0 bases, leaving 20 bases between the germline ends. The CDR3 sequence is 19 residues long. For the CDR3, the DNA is TGTGCCAGTAGTCTTAGAAGCCCCGGCAGGAACTCTGGGGCCAACGTCCTGACTTTC. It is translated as CASSLRSPGRNSGANVLTF.